This T cell receptor (beta chain) was recorded in a study of blood T cell repertoires in COVID-19. The protocol was immunoSEQ multiplex PCR, while the TCRdb copy is restricted to in-frame clones and leaves out a portion. The profile shows 90,000 to 120,000 clones, about four fifths of them singletons. Germline V gene sequence: CDR1 SGHRS, CDR2 YFSETQ. The trim removed 4 bases at V and 4 bases at J, leaving 4 bases unmatched. The length of the CDR3 is 14 residues. This sequence was found in a woman aged 80 or over with active or convalescent COVID-19. The rearrangement uses TRBV5-1 and TRBJ2-7; TRBD2 agrees at 11 bases. The sample consisted of peripheral blood. CDR3 DNA: TGCGCCAGCAGCCCCGGGACTAGCGGTTACGAGCAGTACTTC. It translates to CASSPGTSGYEQYF.